The clone carrying this TCR beta chain was detected ten times or more. One junction end does not reproduce the germline sequence, and a read error may be involved. The record originates from a study of molecular identifiers for immune sequencing clone quantification. TCRdb itself ran the PCR reads through MiXCR, one entry per CDR3 protein. The sample shows 40,000 or so distinct CDR3 sequences, about 19% of them seen only once. The germline CDR1 and CDR2 sequences are MDHEN and SYDVKM. CDR3 length equals 9 residues. This chain joins TRBV28 and TRBJ2-1; perhaps TRBD1 as D (5 bases). The sequence derives from a human donor in good health. Some libraries in this study had Jurkat cell RNA spiked in. The sample comprised naive CD8+ T cells from blood, with Jurkat cell RNA spiked in. Sample subset: FACS-sorted CD8+CD4-CCR7+CD45RA+ naive T cells. CDR3 loop: CAGGREPVF. Here the CDR3 DNA reads TGTGCCGGTGGCAGGGAACCGGTCTTC.